Listed below are T cell receptor beta chains from one sample, sequenced in a study of blood T cell repertoires in COVID-19. Assay: immunoSEQ multiplex PCR; the TCRdb copy retains only in-frame clones and omits some. Seen here are 90,000 to 120,000 clones, roughly 81% observed once, and the top ten hold around 2.2%. Sequencing was performed on peripheral blood. These receptors were obtained from a human donor in a cohort sampled during active COVID-19. Each CDR3 is given with its conserved first and last residue. The order of the fields is J gene, V gene, D gene, clone size, CDR3 protein, CDR3 DNA. A D gene is named only where the DNA matches it firmly. Some rows have no size entry. The others give once, few or many, or a class for an expanded clone.

TRBJ2-5 TRBV19 NA NA CASSREGGETQYF TGTGCCAGTAGCAGAGAGGGTGGGGAGACCCAGTACTTC
TRBJ2-5 TRBV9 TRBD2 NA CASSATLAGGGETQYF TGTGCCAGCAGCGCGACCTTAGCGGGGGGCGGAGAGACCCAGTACTTC
TRBJ2-7 TRBV24-1 NA NA CATSGSGDSQYF TGTGCCACCAGTGGATCGGGGGACAGCCAGTACTTC
TRBJ1-1 TRBV29-1 TRBD1 NA CSVQGAQDTEAFF TGCAGCGTACAGGGGGCGCAGGACACTGAAGCTTTCTTT
TRBJ2-7 TRBV3-1/TRBV3-2 NA NA CASSQVPREQYF TGTGCCAGCAGCCAAGTACCCAGGGAGCAGTACTTC
TRBJ1-2 TRBV27 TRBD1 NA CASSPLDRSYGYTF TGTGCCAGCAGTCCCTTGGACAGGTCTTATGGCTACACCTTC
TRBJ2-7 TRBV5-6 TRBD2 NA CASSLGLQRGGEQYF TGTGCCAGCAGCTTGGGGTTACAGCGGGGAGGCGAGCAGTACTTC
TRBJ1-1 TRBV3-1/TRBV3-2 TRBD1 NA CASSQFDRANTEAFF TGTGCCAGCAGCCAATTTGACAGGGCCAACACTGAAGCTTTCTTT
TRBJ1-5 TRBV4-3 NA NA CASSPPLRGGNQPQHF TGCGCCAGCAGCCCGCCCCTCCGTGGAGGCAATCAGCCCCAGCATTTT
TRBJ1-6 TRBV7-2 NA NA CASSFESRGGGSPLHF TGTGCCAGCAGCTTCGAGTCACGGGGAGGAGGGTCACCCCTCCACTTT
TRBJ2-2 TRBV30 NA few CAWKPPNYTGELFF TGTGCCTGGAAACCGCCTAATTACACCGGGGAGCTGTTTTTT
TRBJ2-7 TRBV7-2 NA NA CASSLVPGQSFSYEQYF TGTGCCAGCAGCTTAGTACCGGGACAATCCTTCTCCTACGAGCAGTACTTC
TRBJ1-6 TRBV30 NA NA CAWSVEGRPPLHF TGTGCCTGGAGTGTAGAGGGGAGGCCACCCCTCCACTTT
TRBJ2-5 TRBV28 NA NA CASGRETQYF TGTGCCAGCGGTCGGGAGACCCAGTACTTC
TRBJ2-5 TRBV18 NA NA CASSPTGVMETQYF TGTGCCAGCTCACCAACGGGGGTGATGGAGACCCAGTACTTC
TRBJ2-5 TRBV5-1 NA NA CASSPEGQETQYF TGCGCCAGCAGCCCGGAGGGCCAAGAGACCCAGTACTTC